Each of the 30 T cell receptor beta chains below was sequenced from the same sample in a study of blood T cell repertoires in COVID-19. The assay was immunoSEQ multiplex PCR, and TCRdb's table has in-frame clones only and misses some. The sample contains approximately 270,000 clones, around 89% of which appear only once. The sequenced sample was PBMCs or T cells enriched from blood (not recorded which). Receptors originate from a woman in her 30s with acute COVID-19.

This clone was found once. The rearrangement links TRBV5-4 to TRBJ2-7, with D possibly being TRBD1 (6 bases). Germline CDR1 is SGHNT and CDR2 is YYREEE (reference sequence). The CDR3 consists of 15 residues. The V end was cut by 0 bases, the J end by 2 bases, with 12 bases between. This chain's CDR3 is CASSLGGGFTYEQYF. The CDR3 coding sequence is TGTGCCAGCAGCTTGGGAGGGGGTTTCACCTACGAGCAGTACTTC.

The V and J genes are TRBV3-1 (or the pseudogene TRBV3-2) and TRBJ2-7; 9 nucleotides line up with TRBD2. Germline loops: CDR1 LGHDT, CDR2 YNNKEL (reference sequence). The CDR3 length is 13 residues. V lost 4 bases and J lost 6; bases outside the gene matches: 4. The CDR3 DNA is TGTGCCAGCAGCCTCACAGCGGGAGGCGAGCAGTACTTC. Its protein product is CASSLTAGGEQYF.

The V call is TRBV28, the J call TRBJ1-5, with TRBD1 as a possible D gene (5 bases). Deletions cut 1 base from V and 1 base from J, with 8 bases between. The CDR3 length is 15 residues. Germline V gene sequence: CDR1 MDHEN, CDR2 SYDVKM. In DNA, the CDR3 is TGTGCCAGCAGTTTATCGACAGACAGCAATCAGCCCCAGCATTTT. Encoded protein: CASSLSTDSNQPQHF.

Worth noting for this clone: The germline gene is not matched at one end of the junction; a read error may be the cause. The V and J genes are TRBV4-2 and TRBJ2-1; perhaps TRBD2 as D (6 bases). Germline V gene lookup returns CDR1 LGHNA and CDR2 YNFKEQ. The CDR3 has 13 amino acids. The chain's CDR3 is CASSQEVADYTIF. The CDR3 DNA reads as TGTGCCAGCAGCCAAGAGGTAGCGGACTACACGATCTTC.

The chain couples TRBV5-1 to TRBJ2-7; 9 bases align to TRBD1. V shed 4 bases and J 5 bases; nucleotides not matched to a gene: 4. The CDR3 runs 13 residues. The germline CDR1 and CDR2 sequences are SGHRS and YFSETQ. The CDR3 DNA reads TGCGCCAGCAGCAGACAGGGGGACGACGAGCAGTACTTC. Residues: CASSRQGDDEQYF.

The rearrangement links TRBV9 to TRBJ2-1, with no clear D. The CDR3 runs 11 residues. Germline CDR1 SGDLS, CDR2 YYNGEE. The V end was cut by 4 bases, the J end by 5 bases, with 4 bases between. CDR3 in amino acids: CASSLDNEQFF. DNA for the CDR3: TGTGCCAGCAGCCTCGACAATGAGCAGTTCTTC.

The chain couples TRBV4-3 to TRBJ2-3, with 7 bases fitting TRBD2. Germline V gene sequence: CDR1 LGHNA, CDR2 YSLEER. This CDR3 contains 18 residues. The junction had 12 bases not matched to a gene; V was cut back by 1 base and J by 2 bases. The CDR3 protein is CASSQVGRAGSVTDTQYF. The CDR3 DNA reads TGCGCCAGCAGCCAAGTTGGTAGAGCGGGGTCTGTCACAGATACGCAGTATTTT.

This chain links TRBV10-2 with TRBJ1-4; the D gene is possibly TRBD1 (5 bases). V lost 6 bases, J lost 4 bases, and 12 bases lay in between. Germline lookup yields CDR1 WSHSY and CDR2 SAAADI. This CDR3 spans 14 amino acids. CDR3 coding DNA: TGCGCCAGCAGGGAGGGACTACTTAATGAAAAACTGTTTTTT. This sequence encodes CASREGLLNEKLFF.

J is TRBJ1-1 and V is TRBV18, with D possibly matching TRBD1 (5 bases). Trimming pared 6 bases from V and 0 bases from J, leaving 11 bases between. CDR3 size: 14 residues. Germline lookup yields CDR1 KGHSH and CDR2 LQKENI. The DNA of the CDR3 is TGTGCCAGCTCCTTGGACATTATGAACACTGAAGCTTTCTTT. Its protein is CASSLDIMNTEAFF.

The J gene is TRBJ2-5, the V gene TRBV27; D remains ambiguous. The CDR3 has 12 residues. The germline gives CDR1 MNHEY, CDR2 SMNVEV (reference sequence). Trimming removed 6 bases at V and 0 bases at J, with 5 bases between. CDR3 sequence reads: CASSTNQETQYF. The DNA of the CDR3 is TGTGCCAGCAGCACTAACCAAGAGACCCAGTACTTC.

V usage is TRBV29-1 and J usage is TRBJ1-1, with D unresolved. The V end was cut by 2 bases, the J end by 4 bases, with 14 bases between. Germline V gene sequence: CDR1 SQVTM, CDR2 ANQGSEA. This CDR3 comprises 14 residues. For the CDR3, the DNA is TGCAGCGTTGAAATTACAGTCACTGGCACTGAAGCTTTCTTT. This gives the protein CSVEITVTGTEAFF.

CDR3 sequence (DNA): TGTGCCAGCAGAACAGGGACTAGCCGAGGGGGGGCAGATACGCAGTATTTT. Encoded protein: CASRTGTSRGGADTQYF. The chain joins TRBV28 to TRBJ2-3, with 9 positions matching TRBD2. CDR1 is MDHEN, CDR2 SYDVKM, per germline. Losses at the gene ends were 6 bases for V and 4 bases for J; bases not matched to a gene: 14. The CDR3 contains 17 residues.

DNA of the CDR3: TGTGCCAGCAGTGGGGCTAGCGGGAGGTTACTCTACAATGAGCAGTTCTTC. Its protein is CASSGASGRLLYNEQFF. The chain combines TRBV2 with TRBJ2-1; 11 bases line up with TRBD2. Germline lookup yields CDR1 SNHLY and CDR2 FYNNEI. J was trimmed by 3 bases and V by 4 bases; bases with no gene match: 8. The CDR3 has 17 residues.

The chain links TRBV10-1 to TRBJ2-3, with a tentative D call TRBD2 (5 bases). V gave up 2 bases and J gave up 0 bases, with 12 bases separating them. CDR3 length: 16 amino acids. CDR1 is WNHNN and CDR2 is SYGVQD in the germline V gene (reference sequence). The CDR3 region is CASSEGSGSSTDTQYF. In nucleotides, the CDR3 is TGCGCCAGCAGTGAGGGGAGCGGTTCTAGCACAGATACGCAGTATTTT.

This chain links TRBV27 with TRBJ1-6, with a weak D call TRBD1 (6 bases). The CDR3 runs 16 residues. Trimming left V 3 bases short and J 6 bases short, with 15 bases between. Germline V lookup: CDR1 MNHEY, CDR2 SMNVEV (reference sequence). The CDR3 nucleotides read TGTGCCAGCAGTTTGGTTGGGGGCGGCCTTAATTCACCCCTCCACTTT. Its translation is CASSLVGGGLNSPLHF.

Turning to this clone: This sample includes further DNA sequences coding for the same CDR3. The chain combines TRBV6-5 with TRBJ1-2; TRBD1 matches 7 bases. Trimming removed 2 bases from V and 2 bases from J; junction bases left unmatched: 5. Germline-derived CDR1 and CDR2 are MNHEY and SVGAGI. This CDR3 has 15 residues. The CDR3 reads CASSYTTGTNYGYTF. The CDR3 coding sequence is TGTGCCAGCAGTTACACGACAGGGACCAACTATGGCTACACCTTC.

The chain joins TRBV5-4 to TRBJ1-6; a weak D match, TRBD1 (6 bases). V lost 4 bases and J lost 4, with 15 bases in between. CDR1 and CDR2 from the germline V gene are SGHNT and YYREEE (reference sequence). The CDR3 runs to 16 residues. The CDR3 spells CASSTAAGEYNSPLHF. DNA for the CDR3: TGTGCCAGCAGCACAGCGGCAGGGGAGTATAATTCACCCCTCCACTTT.

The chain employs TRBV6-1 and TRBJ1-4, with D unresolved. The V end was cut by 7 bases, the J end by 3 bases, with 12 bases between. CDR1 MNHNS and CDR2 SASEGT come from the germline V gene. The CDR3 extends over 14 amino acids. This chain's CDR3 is CASTNPTANEKLFF. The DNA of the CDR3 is TGTGCCAGCACAAACCCCACAGCTAATGAAAAACTGTTTTTT.

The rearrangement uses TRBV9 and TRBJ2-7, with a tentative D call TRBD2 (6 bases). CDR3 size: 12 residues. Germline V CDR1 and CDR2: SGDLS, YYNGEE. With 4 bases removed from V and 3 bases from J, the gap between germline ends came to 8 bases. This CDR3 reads CASSPGSYEQYF. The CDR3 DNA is TGTGCCAGCAGCCCCGGGAGCTACGAGCAGTACTTC.

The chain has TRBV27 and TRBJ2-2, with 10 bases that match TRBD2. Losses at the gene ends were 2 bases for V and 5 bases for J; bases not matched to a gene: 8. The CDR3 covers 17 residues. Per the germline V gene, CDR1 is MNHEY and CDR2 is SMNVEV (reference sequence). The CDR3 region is CASSLALAGVGTGELFF. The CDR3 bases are TGTGCCAGCAGTTTAGCCCTAGCGGGAGTTGGTACCGGGGAGCTGTTTTTT.

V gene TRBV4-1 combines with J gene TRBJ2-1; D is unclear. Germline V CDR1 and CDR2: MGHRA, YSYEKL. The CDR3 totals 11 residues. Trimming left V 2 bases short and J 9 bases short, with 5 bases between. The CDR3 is CASSQTIEQFF. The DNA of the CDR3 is TGCGCCAGCAGCCAAACAATTGAGCAGTTCTTC.

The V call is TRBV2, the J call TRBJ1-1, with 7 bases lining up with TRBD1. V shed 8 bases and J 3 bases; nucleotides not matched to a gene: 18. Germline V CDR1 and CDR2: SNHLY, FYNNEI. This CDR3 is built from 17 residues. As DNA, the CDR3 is TGTGCCAGCTCGAAAAGGGGGCCGGGGGCGCCTTACACTGAAGCTTTCTTT. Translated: CASSKRGPGAPYTEAFF.

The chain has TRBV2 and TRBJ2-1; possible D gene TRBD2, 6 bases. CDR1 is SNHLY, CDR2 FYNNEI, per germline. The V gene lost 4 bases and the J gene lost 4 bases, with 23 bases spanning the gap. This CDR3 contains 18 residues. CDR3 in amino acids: CASSVGLKANKRYNEQFF. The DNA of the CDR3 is TGTGCCAGCAGTGTGGGACTTAAGGCGAATAAGAGGTACAATGAGCAGTTCTTC.

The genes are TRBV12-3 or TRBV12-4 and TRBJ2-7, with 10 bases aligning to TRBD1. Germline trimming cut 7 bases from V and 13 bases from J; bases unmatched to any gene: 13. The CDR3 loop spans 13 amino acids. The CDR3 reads CASNAGQGVGSYF. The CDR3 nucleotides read TGTGCCAGCAATGCAGGACAGGGGGTGGGGTCCTACTTC.

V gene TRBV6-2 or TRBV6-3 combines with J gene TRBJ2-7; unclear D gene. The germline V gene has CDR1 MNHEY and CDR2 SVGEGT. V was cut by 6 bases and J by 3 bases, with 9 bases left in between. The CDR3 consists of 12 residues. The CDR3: CASSRALYEQYF. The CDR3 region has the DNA TGTGCCAGCAGCCGGGCCCTCTACGAGCAGTACTTC.

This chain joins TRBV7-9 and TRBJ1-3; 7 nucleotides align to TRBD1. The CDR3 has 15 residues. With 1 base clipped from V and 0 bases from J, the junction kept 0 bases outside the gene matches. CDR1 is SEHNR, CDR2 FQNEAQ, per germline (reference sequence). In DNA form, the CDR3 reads TGTGCCAGCAGCTTAGGACAGGGCTCTGGAAACACCATATATTTT. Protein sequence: CASSLGQGSGNTIYF.

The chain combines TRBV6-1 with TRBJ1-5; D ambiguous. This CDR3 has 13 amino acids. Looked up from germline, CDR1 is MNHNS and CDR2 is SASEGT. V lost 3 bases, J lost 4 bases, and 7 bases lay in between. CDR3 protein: CASSELLNQPQHF. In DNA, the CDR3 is TGTGCCAGCAGTGAGCTACTGAATCAGCCCCAGCATTTT.

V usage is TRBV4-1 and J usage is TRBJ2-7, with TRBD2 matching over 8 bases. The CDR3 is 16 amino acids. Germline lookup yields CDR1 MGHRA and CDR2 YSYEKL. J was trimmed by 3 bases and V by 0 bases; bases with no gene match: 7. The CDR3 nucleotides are TGCGCCAGCAGCCAAGATCGGGGGACTAGATACTACGAGCAGTACTTC. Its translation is CASSQDRGTRYYEQYF.

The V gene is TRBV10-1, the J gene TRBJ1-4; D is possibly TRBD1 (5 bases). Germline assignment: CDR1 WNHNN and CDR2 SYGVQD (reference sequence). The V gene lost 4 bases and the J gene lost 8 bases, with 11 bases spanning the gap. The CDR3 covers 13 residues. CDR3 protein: CASSVTEGEKLFF. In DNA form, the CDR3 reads TGCGCCAGCAGTGTGACAGAAGGGGAAAAACTGTTTTTT.

This CDR3 is CASSHTSWGPDTQYF. DNA of the CDR3: TGTGCCAGCAGCCACACTAGCTGGGGACCAGATACGCAGTATTTT. V gene TRBV6-5 combines with J gene TRBJ2-3; tentatively, D is TRBD2 (6 bases). This CDR3 has 15 amino acids. The germline gives CDR1 MNHEY, CDR2 SVGAGI. V shed 6 bases and J shed 4 bases, with 17 bases lying between them.